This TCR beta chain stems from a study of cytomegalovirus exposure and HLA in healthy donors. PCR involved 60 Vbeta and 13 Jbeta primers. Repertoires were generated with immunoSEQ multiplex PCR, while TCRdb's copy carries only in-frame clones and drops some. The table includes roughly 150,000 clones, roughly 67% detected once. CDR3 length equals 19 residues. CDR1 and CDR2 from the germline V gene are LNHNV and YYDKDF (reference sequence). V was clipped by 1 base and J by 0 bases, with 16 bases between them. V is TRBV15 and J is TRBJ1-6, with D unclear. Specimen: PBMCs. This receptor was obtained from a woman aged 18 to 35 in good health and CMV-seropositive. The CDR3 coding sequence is TGTGCCACCAGCAGAGCCTGGACGGAGGCTAGCTCCTATAATTCACCCCTCCACTTT. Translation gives CATSRAWTEASSYNSPLHF. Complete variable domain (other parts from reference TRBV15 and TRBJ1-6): DAMVIQNPRYQVTQFGKPVTLSCSQTLNHNVMYWYQQKSSQAPKLLFHYYDKDFNNEADTPDNFQSRRPNTSFCFLDIRSPGLGDTAMYLCATSRAWTEASSYNSPLHFGNGTRLTVT.